The 14 T cell receptor beta chains listed next were all sequenced from one sample in a study of blood T cells in healthy people across ages. A second PCR of roughly 7 to 11 cycles used a sample-barcoded 5' primer and a J-beta primer mix. TCRdb analysed the 5' RACE reads with MiXCR anew, one entry per CDR3 protein. The top ten hold approximately 7.7% of the sample, which has some 1.7 million distinct CDR3 sequences, roughly 28% seen once. Sequencing input: blood. The source is a woman younger than 45 in good health.

This rearrangement joins TRBV20-1 to TRBJ2-7, with 9 bases that match TRBD1. Germline CDR1 reads DFQATT; CDR2 reads SNEGSKA (reference sequence). The CDR3 sequence is 12 residues long. V was pared by 3 bases and J by 5 bases, with 2 bases of the junction left unmatched. CDR3 DNA sequence: TGCAGTGCTAGGGACAGGGGCCACGAGCAGTACTTC. Translation gives CSARDRGHEQYF.

This clonotype was recorded at least ten times. The chain recombines TRBV20-1 with TRBJ2-7; D is unclear. The CDR3 has 15 residues. The ends were cut back, 6 bases at V and 0 bases at J, with 18 bases in the middle. The germline gives CDR1 DFQATT, CDR2 SNEGSKA (reference sequence). CDR3 nucleotide sequence: TGCAGTGCCGTGGTTTGGGGAATGAGCTCCTACGAGCAGTACTTC. Translated, it gives CSAVVWGMSSYEQYF.

This clonotype turned up a few times. The J gene is TRBJ1-2, the V gene TRBV10-3, with D uncertain. The CDR3 sequence is 14 residues long. The V gene's germline CDR1 is ENHRY and CDR2 SYGVKD. V lost 3 bases and J lost 4, with 12 bases in between. DNA for the CDR3: TGTGCCATCAGTGACAAGGGTACCGGCTATGGCTACACCTTC. It specifies CAISDKGTGYGYTF.

This clonotype was recorded once. The rearrangement uses TRBV6-5 and TRBJ2-3; 8 bases match TRBD2. The CDR3 is 14 amino acids. Germline V gene sequence: CDR1 MNHEY, CDR2 SVGAGI. The ends lost 11 bases at V and 3 bases at J; junction bases unmatched: 10. The CDR3 coding sequence is TGTGCCTGTTCACTAGCGGAGGGGACAGATACGCAGTATTTT. The encoded protein is CACSLAEGTDTQYF.

Only a few counts were recorded for this clonotype. This sequence joins TRBV6-6 and TRBJ1-2; D not certain. V was shortened by 0 bases and J by 2 bases, with 16 bases between the two germline ends. The germline V gene has CDR1 MNHNY and CDR2 SVGAGI (reference sequence). The CDR3 contains 17 residues. The DNA for the CDR3 is TGTGCCAGCAGTTACTCGGGGTCGTACGGCAAGAACTATGGCTACACCTTC. This sequence encodes CASSYSGSYGKNYGYTF.

This clonotype was observed many times. The chain uses TRBV7-2 and TRBJ1-4; D remains unclear. Per germline, CDR1 SGHTA and CDR2 FQGNSA. Trimming left V 5 bases short and J 5 bases short, with 12 bases between. The CDR3 totals 14 residues. CDR3 in DNA: TGTGCCAGCAGCCAGTTCGGACGAAATGAAAAACTGTTTTTT. Translated, it gives CASSQFGRNEKLFF.

This clonotype has ten or more counts. V is TRBV3-1 and J is TRBJ2-7, with D maybe TRBD1 (5 bases). V dropped 4 bases and J dropped 5 bases, with 9 bases sitting between them. Germline V gene lookup returns CDR1 LGHDT and CDR2 YNNKEL (reference sequence). This CDR3 has 12 residues. The CDR3, as DNA: TGTGCCAGCAGCCGGACAAGCCACGAGCAGTACTTC. Its protein is CASSRTSHEQYF.

The CDR3 reads CASSLGQSPREQYF. CDR3 DNA sequence: TGTGCCAGCAGCTTGGGACAGTCCCCCCGCGAGCAGTACTTC. The chain combines TRBV13 with TRBJ2-7; the match to TRBD1 covers 7 bases. CDR3 length: 14 residues. Germline V gives CDR1 PRHDT, CDR2 FYEKMQ (reference sequence). The J segment lost 6 bases and the V segment lost 3 bases, leaving 8 bases of the junction unmatched. Supplemented by reference TRBV13 and TRBJ2-7, the full variable domain reads AAGVIQSPRHLIKEKRETATLKCYPIPRHDTVYWYQQGPGQDPQFLISFYEKMQSDKGSIPDRFSAQQFSDYHSELNMSSLELGDSALYFCASSLGQSPREQYFGPGTRLTVT.

The gene calls are TRBV7-2 and TRBJ1-2, with 7 bases that match TRBD1. Looked up from germline, CDR1 is SGHTA and CDR2 is FQGNSA. The CDR3 runs to 14 residues. V shed 5 bases, J shed 3 bases, and the junction held 6 bases outside the gene matches. CDR3 loop: CASSRSGQDYGYTF. For the CDR3, the DNA is TGTGCCAGCAGCCGCTCTGGACAGGACTATGGCTACACCTTC. The full variable domain, completed using reference TRBV7-2 and TRBJ1-2, is GAGVSQSPSNKVTEKGKDVELRCDPISGHTALYWYRQSLGQGLEFLIYFQGNSAPDKSGLPSDRFSAERTGGSVSTLTIQRTQQEDSAVYLCASSRSGQDYGYTFGSGTRLTVV.

The rearrangement links TRBV29-1 to TRBJ2-3, with D possibly TRBD1 on 6 matching bases. Germline CDR1 and CDR2: SQVTM and ANQGSEA. This CDR3 spans 17 amino acids. Trimming left V 6 bases short and J 1 base short, with 23 bases between. The CDR3, as DNA: TGCAGCGTCCAGGGGTTCATTTGGCAGGGTGGCACAGATACGCAGTATTTT. Translated: CSVQGFIWQGGTDTQYF.

This clonotype was seen a handful of times. The gene calls are TRBV3-1 and TRBJ1-2; 9 bases are a match to TRBD1. The CDR3 loop spans 14 amino acids. Germline-derived CDR1 and CDR2 are LGHDT and YNNKEL (reference sequence). V trimming: 6 bases; J trimming: 4 bases; junction bases outside the gene matches: 6. CDR3 amino acids: CASRPLGQGYGYTF. The CDR3 region has the DNA TGTGCCAGCAGACCCTTGGGACAGGGCTATGGCTACACCTTC.

V and J are TRBV12-5 and TRBJ2-3; 8 bases map to TRBD2. V dropped 4 bases and J dropped 4; count of bases not matched to a gene: 7. Germline-derived CDR1 and CDR2 are LGHNT and FRNRAP. The CDR3 is 15 amino acids. Here the CDR3 DNA reads TGTGCTAGTGGTTCCCGGGGGGGTTTGCCAGATACGCAGTATTTT. It specifies CASGSRGGLPDTQYF.

This clonotype was picked up a small number of times. This chain links TRBV5-1 with TRBJ1-2; D remains unclear. CDR3 length: 14 amino acids. V was pared by 0 bases and J by 2 bases, with 8 bases between. CDR1 is SGHRS and CDR2 is YFSETQ in the germline V gene. CDR3 coding DNA: TGCGCCAGCAGCTTGGATCAGGAAAACTATGGCTACACCTTC. Amino acid sequence: CASSLDQENYGYTF.

This clonotype was picked up a small number of times. V is TRBV4-1 and J is TRBJ1-1, with a tentative D call TRBD1 (6 bases). V was pared by 0 bases and J by 3 bases, with 14 bases between. Germline V gene sequence: CDR1 MGHRA, CDR2 YSYEKL. This CDR3 is 16 amino acids long. The DNA of the CDR3 is TGCGCCAGCAGCCAAGATTGGGGGGGGGCGTACACTGAAGCTTTCTTT. Translated: CASSQDWGGAYTEAFF.